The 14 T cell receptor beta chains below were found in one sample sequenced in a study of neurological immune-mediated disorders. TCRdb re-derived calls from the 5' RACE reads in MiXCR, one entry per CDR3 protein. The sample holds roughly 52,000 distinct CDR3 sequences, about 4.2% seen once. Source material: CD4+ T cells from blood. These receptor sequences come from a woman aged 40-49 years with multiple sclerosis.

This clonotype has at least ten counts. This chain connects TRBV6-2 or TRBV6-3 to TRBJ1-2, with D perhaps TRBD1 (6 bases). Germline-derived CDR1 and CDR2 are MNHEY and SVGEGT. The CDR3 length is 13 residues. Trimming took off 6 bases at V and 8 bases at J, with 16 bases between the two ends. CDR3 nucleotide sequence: TGTGCCAGCAGAGAACAGGGCCGGTGGGGCTACACCTTC. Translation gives CASREQGRWGYTF.

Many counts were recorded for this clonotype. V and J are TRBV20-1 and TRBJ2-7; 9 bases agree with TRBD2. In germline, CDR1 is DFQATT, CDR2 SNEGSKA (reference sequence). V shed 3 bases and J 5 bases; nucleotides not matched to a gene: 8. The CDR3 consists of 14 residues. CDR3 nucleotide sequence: TGCAGTGCTAGGCGCGGGGGGGCCCAGCACGAGCAGTACTTC. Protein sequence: CSARRGGAQHEQYF.

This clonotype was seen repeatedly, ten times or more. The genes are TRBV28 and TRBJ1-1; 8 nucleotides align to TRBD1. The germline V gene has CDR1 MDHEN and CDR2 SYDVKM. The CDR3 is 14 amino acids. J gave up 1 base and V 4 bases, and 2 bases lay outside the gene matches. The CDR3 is CASSSGTGNTEAFF. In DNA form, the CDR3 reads TGTGCCAGCAGTTCCGGGACAGGGAACACTGAAGCTTTCTTT.

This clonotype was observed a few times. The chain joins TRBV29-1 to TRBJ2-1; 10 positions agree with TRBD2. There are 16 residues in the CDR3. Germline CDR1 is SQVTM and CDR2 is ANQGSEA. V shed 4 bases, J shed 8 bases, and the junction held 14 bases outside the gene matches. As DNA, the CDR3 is TGCAGCGTTGCCAAGGGGAAAAGCGGGGGGGCCGATGAGCAGTTCTTC. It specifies CSVAKGKSGGADEQFF.

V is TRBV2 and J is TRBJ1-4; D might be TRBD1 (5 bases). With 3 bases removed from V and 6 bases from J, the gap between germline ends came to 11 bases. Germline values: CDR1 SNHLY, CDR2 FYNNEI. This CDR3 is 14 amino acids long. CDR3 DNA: TGTGCCAGCAGTGATTGGCAGGGAGATGAAAAACTGTTTTTT. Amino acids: CASSDWQGDEKLFF.

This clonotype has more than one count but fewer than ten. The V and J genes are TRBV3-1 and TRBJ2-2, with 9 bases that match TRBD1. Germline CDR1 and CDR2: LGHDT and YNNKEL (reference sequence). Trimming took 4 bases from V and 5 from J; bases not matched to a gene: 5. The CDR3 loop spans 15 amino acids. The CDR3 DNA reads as TGTGCCAGCAGCCCCGGACAGGGGTGGACCGGGGAGCTGTTTTTT. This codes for CASSPGQGWTGELFF.

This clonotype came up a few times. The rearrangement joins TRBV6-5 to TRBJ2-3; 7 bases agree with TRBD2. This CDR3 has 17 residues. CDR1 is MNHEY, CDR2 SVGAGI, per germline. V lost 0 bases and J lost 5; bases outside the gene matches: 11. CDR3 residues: CASSYSSAGDGRDTQYF. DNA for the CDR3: TGTGCCAGCAGTTACTCGTCCGCGGGGGATGGTAGAGATACGCAGTATTTT.

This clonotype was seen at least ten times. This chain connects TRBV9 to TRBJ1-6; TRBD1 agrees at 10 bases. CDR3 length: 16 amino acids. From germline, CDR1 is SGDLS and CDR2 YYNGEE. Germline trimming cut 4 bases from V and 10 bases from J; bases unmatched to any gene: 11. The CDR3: CASSPQGDRGRSPLHF. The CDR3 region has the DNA TGTGCCAGCAGCCCCCAAGGGGACAGGGGTCGGTCACCCCTCCACTTT.

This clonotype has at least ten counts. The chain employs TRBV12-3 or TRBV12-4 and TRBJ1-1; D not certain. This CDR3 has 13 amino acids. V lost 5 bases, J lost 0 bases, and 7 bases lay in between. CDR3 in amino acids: CASSITLNTEAFF. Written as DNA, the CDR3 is TGTGCCAGCAGTATCACACTGAACACTGAAGCTTTCTTT.

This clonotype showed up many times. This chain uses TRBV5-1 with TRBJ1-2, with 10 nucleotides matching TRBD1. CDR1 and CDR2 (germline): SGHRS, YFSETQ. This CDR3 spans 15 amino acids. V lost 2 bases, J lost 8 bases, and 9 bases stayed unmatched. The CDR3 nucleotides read TGCGCCAGCAGCTTTGACCCCGGGACAGGGGACGGCTACACCTTC. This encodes CASSFDPGTGDGYTF.

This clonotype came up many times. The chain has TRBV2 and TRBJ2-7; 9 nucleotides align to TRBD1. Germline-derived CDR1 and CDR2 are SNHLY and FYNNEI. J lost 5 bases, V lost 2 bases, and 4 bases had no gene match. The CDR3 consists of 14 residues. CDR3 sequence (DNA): TGTGCCAGCAGTGAACGGACAGGGGCTGACGAGCAGTACTTC. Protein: CASSERTGADEQYF.

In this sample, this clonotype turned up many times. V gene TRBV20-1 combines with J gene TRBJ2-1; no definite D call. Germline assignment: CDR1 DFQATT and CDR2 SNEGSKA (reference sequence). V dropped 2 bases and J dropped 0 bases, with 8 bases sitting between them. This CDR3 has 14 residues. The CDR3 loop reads CSARKPSSYNEQFF. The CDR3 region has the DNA TGCAGTGCTAGAAAACCTAGCTCCTACAATGAGCAGTTCTTC.

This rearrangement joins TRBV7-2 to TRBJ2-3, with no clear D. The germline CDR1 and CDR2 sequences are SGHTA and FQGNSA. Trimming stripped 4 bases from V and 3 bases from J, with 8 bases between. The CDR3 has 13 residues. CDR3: CASSSMGTDTQYF. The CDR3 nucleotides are TGTGCCAGCAGCTCCATGGGAACAGATACGCAGTATTTT.

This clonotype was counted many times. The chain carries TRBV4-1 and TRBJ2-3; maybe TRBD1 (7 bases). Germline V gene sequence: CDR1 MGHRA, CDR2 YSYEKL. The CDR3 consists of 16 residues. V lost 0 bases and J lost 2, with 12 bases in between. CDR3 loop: CASSQDAGGFTDTQYF. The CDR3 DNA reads TGCGCCAGCAGCCAAGATGCAGGGGGGTTCACAGATACGCAGTATTTT.